This T cell receptor beta chain stems from a study of blood T cells in healthy people across ages. Using a J-beta primer mix together with a sample-barcoded 5' primer, a second PCR was run for roughly 6 to 11 cycles. MiXCR was run by TCRdb on the 5' RACE reads, yielding one entry per CDR3 protein. The table records over 600,000 distinct CDR3 sequences, 21% of them present only once. Study-wide findings and caveats: Per million T cells, the diversity of TCR beta decreased roughly linearly as age advanced.

This clonotype was picked up a small number of times. The antigen is undetermined. The TCR was taken from an older man in good health. The material sequenced was blood.

The CDR3 DNA is TGTGCCTCATGGGGGTCAGCAGGGGCAACAGATACGCAGTATTTT. It codes for CASWGSAGATDTQYF. This chain uses TRBV10-3 with TRBJ2-3; D might be TRBD1 (6 bases). Trimming removed 11 bases at V and 3 bases at J, with 21 bases between. Germline CDR1 is ENHRY and CDR2 is SYGVKD. The CDR3 spans 15 residues.